This paragraph covers one T cell receptor (beta chain) sequence. The method was immunoSEQ multiplex PCR; TCRdb's version includes in-frame clones alone and lacks a portion of them. This sample has 65,000 to 95,000 clones; about 82% occur once, and the top ten carry approximately 5.4%. This sample is drawn from a study of cytotoxic CD8 clonotypes in ibrutinib-treated CLL. The CDR3 runs to 11 residues. V gave up 2 bases and J gave up 11 bases, with 9 bases separating them. Germline CDR1 reads MNHNS; CDR2 reads SASEGT. The sample in question was PBMCs, obtained before ibrutinib treatment. The chain uses TRBV6-1 and TRBJ1-1; weak D call: TRBD1 (5 bases). This TCR derives from a human donor with chronic lymphocytic leukemia. In DNA, the CDR3 is TGTGCCAGCAGTGAATTGGGGGACGCTTTCTTT. Protein product: CASSELGDAFF.